What follows are 8 T cell receptor beta chains derived from one specimen sequenced in a study of cytomegalovirus exposure and HLA in healthy donors. With 60 Vbeta and 13 Jbeta primers, the PCR was carried out. Using immunoSEQ multiplex PCR, the repertoire was profiled, and TCRdb retains in-frame clones only, with some absent. In the table there are around 190,000 clones, around four fifths of which are singletons. Sequencing was performed on PBMCs. Receptor source: a middle-aged man in good health and CMV-seropositive.

The V and J genes are TRBV7-6 and TRBJ2-3, with D maybe TRBD2 (6 bases). The germline V gene has CDR1 SGHVS and CDR2 FNYEAQ. V was pared by 6 bases and J by 6 bases, with 16 bases between. This CDR3 spans 14 amino acids. The chain's CDR3 is CASSLIGGPDTQYF. In nucleotides, the CDR3 is TGTGCCAGCAGTCTTATCGGGGGTCCCGATACGCAGTATTTT.

This chain uses TRBV25-1 with TRBJ2-2; D not certain. This CDR3 contains 11 residues. Trimming cost V 5 bases and J 8 bases, with 6 bases left between them. Germline-derived CDR1 and CDR2 are MGHDK and SYGVNS. CDR3 sequence (DNA): TGTGCCAGCAGTAGCTTAGGGGAGCTGTTTTTT. This codes for CASSSLGELFF.

V is TRBV5-6 and J is TRBJ1-1; the match to TRBD1 covers 7 bases. The CDR3 consists of 16 residues. Looked up from germline, CDR1 is SGHDT and CDR2 is YYEEEE. Trimming cost V 4 bases and J 0 bases; bases outside gene matches: 9. The CDR3 coding sequence is TGTGCCAGCAGCGCCTTAGGACAGGCTTTGAACACTGAAGCTTTCTTT. It translates to CASSALGQALNTEAFF.

The V gene is TRBV6-1, the J gene TRBJ1-6; 7 bases match TRBD1. The junction had 4 bases not matched to a gene; V was cut back by 6 bases and J by 8 bases. The germline gives CDR1 MNHNS, CDR2 SASEGT. The CDR3 runs to 13 residues. CDR3 region: CASRTGFDSPLHF. CDR3 DNA: TGTGCCAGCAGGACAGGGTTCGATTCACCCCTCCACTTT.

For the CDR3, the DNA is TGTGCCAGCAGCTTTCGGGGTTCCTACAATGAGCAGTTCTTC. Amino acid sequence: CASSFRGSYNEQFF. This chain links TRBV11-2 with TRBJ2-1; TRBD2 might be the D (5 bases). CDR3 length: 14 residues. The ends were cut back, 3 bases at V and 1 base at J, with 7 bases in the middle. Germline CDR1 reads SGHAT; CDR2 reads FQNNGV. The full variable domain, with the rest looked up from reference TRBV11-2 and TRBJ2-1, is EAGVAQSPRYKIIEKRQSVAFWCNPISGHATLYWYQQILGQGPKLLIQFQNNGVVDDSQLPKDRFSAERLKGVDSTLKIQPAKLEDSAVYLCASSFRGSYNEQFFGPGTRLTVL.

The chain employs TRBV5-4 and TRBJ2-7, with D perhaps matching TRBD1 (6 bases). Germline V gene data show CDR1 as SGHNT and CDR2 as YYREEE (reference sequence). The CDR3 extends over 16 amino acids. The V end was cut by 3 bases, the J end by 0 bases, with 16 bases between. The CDR3: CASSWSRGAISYEQYF. The CDR3 nucleotides are TGTGCCAGCAGCTGGAGCAGGGGCGCAATCTCCTACGAGCAGTACTTC. Full variable domain (outside the CDR3, taken from reference TRBV5-4 and TRBJ2-7): ETGVTQSPTHLIKTRGQQVTLRCSSQSGHNTVSWYQQALGQGPQFIFQYYREEENGRGNFPPRFSGLQFPNYSSELNVNALELDDSALYLCASSWSRGAISYEQYFGPGTRLTVT.

This sequence joins TRBV7-2 and TRBJ1-2; TRBD1 is a possible D gene (6 bases). The length of the CDR3 is 14 residues. Trimming stripped 6 bases from V and 4 bases from J, with 15 bases between. Germline values: CDR1 SGHTA, CDR2 FQGNSA. CDR3 protein: CASSQGRGGYGYTF. The CDR3 region has the DNA TGTGCCAGCAGTCAGGGGAGGGGGGGCTATGGCTACACCTTC.

V is TRBV10-3 and J is TRBJ1-1; tentative D call: TRBD1 (5 bases). Germline values: CDR1 ENHRY, CDR2 SYGVKD. The CDR3 extends over 13 amino acids. Between the trimmed V and J ends, which lost 6 bases and 4 bases, there was a span of 12 bases. The DNA of the CDR3 is TGTGCCATCAGACAGGAAACCCCCACTGAAGCTTTCTTT. Protein product: CAIRQETPTEAFF.